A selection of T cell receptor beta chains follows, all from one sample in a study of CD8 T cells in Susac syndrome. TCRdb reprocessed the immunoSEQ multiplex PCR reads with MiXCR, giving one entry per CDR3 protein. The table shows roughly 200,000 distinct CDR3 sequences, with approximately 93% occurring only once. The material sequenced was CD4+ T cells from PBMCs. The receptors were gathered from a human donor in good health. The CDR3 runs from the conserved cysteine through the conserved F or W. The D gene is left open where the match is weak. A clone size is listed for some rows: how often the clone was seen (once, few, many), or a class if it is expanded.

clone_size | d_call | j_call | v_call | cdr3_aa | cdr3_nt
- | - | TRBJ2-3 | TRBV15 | CATKRSNRDTQYF | TGTGCCACCAAGAGAAGTAATAGAGATACGCAGTATTTT
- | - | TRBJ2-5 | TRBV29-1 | CSVRGVGETQYF | TGCAGCGTTCGCGGGGTGGGAGAGACCCAGTACTTC
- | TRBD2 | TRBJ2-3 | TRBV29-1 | CSAPPTAGGRDTQYF | TGCAGCGCCCCCCCCACAGCGGGGGGGCGAGATACGCAGTATTTT
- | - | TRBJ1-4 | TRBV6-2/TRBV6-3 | CASSYDRFGEKLFF | TGTGCCAGCAGTTACGATCGTTTCGGTGAAAAACTGTTTTTT
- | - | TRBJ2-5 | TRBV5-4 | CASRKGQETQYF | TGTGCCAGCAGGAAAGGACAAGAGACCCAGTACTTC
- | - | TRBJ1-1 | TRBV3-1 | CASRGSQGEAFF | TGTGCCAGCCGAGGTTCTCAGGGTGAAGCTTTCTTT
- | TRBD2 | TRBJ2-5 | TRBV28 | CASRLAGRQETQYF | TGTGCCAGCCGCCTAGCGGGGCGCCAAGAGACCCAGTACTTC
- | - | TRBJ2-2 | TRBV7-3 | CASSPTAAGELFF | TGTGCCAGCAGTCCTACAGCCGCCGGGGAGCTGTTTTTT
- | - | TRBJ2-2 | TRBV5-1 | CASSLGPGGVTNTGELFF | TGCGCCAGCAGCCTCGGCCCTGGAGGGGTTACGAACACCGGGGAGCTGTTTTTT
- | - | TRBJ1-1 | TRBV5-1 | CASSLDWTPTKTEAFF | TGCGCCAGCAGCTTGGACTGGACACCGACGAAGACTGAAGCTTTCTTT
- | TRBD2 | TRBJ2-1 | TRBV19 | CASSKGLAGGGEQFF | TGTGCCAGTAGTAAGGGACTAGCGGGGGGAGGTGAGCAGTTCTTC
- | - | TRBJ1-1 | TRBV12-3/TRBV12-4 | CASSLIGEAFF | TGTGCCAGCAGTTTAATAGGGGAAGCTTTCTTT
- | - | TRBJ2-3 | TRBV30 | CAWGLTDTQYF | TGTGCCTGGGGACTAACAGATACGCAGTATTTT
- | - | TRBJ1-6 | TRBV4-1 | CASSQGTDYNSPLHF | TGCGCCAGCAGCCAAGGGACAGACTATAATTCACCCCTCCACTTT
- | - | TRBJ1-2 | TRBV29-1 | CSVEEGLGYTF | TGCAGCGTTGAGGAGGGCTTGGGCTACACCTTC
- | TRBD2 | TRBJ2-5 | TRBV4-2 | CASSQGGLEGTQYF | TGTGCCAGCAGCCAAGGCGGACTAGAGGGGACCCAGTACTTC
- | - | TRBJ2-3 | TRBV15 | CATSREGPDTQYF | TGTGCCACCAGCAGAGAAGGACCAGATACGCAGTATTTT
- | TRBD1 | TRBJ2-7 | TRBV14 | CASSQVATRDSHREYF | TGTGCCAGCAGCCAAGTAGCGACCCGGGACAGCCACCGAGAGTACTTC
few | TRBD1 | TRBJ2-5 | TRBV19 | CASSLGQGKETQYF | TGTGCCAGTAGCCTGGGACAGGGGAAAGAGACCCAGTACTTC
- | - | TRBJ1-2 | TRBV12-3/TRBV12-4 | CASSPGQLGTNYGYTF | TGTGCCAGCAGCCCCGGACAGTTGGGGACTAACTATGGCTACACCTTC
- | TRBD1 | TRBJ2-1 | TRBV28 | CASSISQGGGYNEQFF | TGTGCCAGCAGTATTTCACAGGGGGGCGGGTACAATGAGCAGTTCTTC
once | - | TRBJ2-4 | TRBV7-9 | CASSLIGSTPSKAKNIQYF | TGTGCCAGCAGCTTAATCGGCAGCACCCCTTCTAAGGCCAAAAACATTCAGTACTTC
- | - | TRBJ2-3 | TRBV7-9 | CASSLVAKASTDTQYF | TGTGCCAGCAGCTTAGTTGCCAAAGCTAGCACAGATACGCAGTATTTT
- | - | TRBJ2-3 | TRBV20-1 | CSAGGRRTDTQYF | TGCAGTGCTGGGGGACGTCGCACAGATACGCAGTATTTT
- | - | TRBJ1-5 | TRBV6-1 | CASSDLGHSVSVQPQHF | TGTGCCAGCAGTGATTTGGGGCATTCGGTCTCGGTTCAGCCCCAGCATTTT
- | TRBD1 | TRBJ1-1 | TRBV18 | CASSPPGTASPGTEAFF | TGTGCCAGCTCACCGCCCGGGACAGCAAGTCCGGGAACTGAAGCTTTCTTT
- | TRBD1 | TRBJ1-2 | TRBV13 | CASSLTHGTGSNYGYTF | TGTGCCAGCAGCCTAACCCATGGGACAGGTTCTAACTATGGCTACACCTTC
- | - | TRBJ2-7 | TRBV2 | CASSEMRGWGQYF | TGTGCCAGCAGTGAAATGAGGGGCTGGGGGCAGTACTTC
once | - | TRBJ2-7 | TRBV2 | CASRIDLVEQYF | TGTGCCAGCAGGATCGACCTCGTCGAGCAGTACTTC
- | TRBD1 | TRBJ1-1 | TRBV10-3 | CAIRKEGTGTEAFF | TGTGCCATCAGGAAAGAGGGGACAGGCACTGAAGCTTTCTTT
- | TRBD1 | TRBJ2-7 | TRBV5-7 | CAIYRDRVSYEQYF | TGTGCCATCTACCGGGACAGGGTTTCCTACGAGCAGTACTTC
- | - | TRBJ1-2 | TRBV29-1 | CSVDGGAGYGYTF | TGCAGCGTTGACGGGGGCGCGGGCTATGGCTACACCTTC
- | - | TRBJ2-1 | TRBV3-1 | CASSQVAGRYNEQFF | TGTGCCAGCAGCCAAGTTGCGGGGAGGTACAATGAGCAGTTCTTC
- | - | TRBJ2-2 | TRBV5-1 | CASRANRADTGELFF | TGCGCCAGCAGAGCTAACAGGGCGGACACCGGGGAGCTGTTTTTT
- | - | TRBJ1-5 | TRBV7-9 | CASSLVPGAQHF | TGTGCCAGCAGCTTAGTCCCAGGCGCCCAGCATTTT
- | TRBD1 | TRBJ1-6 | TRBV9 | CASSGRTGANSPLHF | TGTGCCAGCAGCGGACGGACAGGGGCGAATTCACCCCTCCACTTT
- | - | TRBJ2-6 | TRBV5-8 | CASSLGGNSRANVLTF | TGTGCCAGCAGCTTGGGAGGGAACTCGAGGGCCAACGTCCTGACTTTC
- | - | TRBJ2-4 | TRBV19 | CASSIRTLDIQYF | TGTGCCAGTAGTATACGCACCTTAGACATTCAGTACTTC
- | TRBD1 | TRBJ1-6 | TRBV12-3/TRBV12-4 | CASSPRDRGDSPLHF | TGTGCCAGCAGTCCCCGGGACAGGGGAGATTCACCCCTCCACTTT
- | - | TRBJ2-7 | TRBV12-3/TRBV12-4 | CASTRTGYEQYF | TGTGCCAGCACCCGGACGGGCTACGAGCAGTACTTC
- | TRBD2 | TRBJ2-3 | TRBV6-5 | CASRAGVSDTQYF | TGTGCCAGCAGAGCGGGGGTGTCAGATACGCAGTATTTT
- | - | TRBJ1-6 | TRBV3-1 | CASSRSQDRYNSPLHF | TGTGCCAGCAGTCGGTCTCAGGACCGTTATAATTCACCCCTCCACTTT
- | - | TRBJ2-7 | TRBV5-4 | CASSFDRNSYEQYF | TGTGCCAGCAGCTTCGACAGGAACTCCTACGAGCAGTACTTC
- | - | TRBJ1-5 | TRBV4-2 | CASSQDLAGYQPQHF | TGTGCCAGCAGCCAAGATCTTGCTGGTTACCAGCCCCAGCATTTT
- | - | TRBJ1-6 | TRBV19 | CASRDYNSPLHF | TGTGCCAGTAGGGACTATAATTCACCCCTCCACTTT
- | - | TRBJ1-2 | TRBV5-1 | CATSRAGRPSGYGYTF | TGCGCCACCAGCAGGGCAGGGAGGCCCTCCGGCTATGGCTACACCTTC
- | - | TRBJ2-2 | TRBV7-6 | CASSLRLAGLTGELFF | TGTGCCAGCAGCTTAAGGCTCGCAGGGCTTACCGGGGAGCTGTTTTTT
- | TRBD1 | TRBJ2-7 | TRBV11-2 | CASSLHPGQGASEQYF | TGTGCCAGCAGCTTACACCCGGGACAGGGGGCGAGTGAGCAGTACTTC